This record looks at one T cell receptor (beta chain) sequence and its context. No antigen is known for it. The source of the sample is a study of shared clonotypes between healthy human individuals. General study points: Donors were few, which limited the genetic and exposure-history diversity represented. Generation probabilities were higher for clonotypes shared across all four sorted-subset donors than for unshared ones.

CDR3 size: 15 residues. Trimming pared 11 bases from V and 2 bases from J, leaving 19 bases between. Germline values: CDR1 MNHEY, CDR2 SMNVEV (reference sequence). Replicate PCRs run on sorted subsets employed around 200 ng DNA, approximately 30,000 T cell genomes. Per the original data handling: ImmunoSEQ output held junction-only sequences without quality scores, so filtering differed. The protocol was immunoSEQ multiplex PCR, while the TCRdb copy is restricted to in-frame clones and leaves out a portion. V and J calls and clone size are those listed in that table; D and trimming were worked out from the DNA. Of around 690,000 clones in the sample, about 90% were seen once.

The clonotype was recovered from a man between 18 and 35 years old in good health. Some clones in this sample may be carry-over from other donors' samples. Sequencing was carried out using memory CD8+ T cells from PBMCs. Subset: CD45RO+ cells pooled with CCR7-negative TemRA cells. V and J are TRBV27 and TRBJ2-1, with unresolved D. The CDR3 reads CASSAGPVTYNEQFF. The CDR3 bases are TGTGCCTCTTCAGCCGGGCCAGTGACCTACAATGAGCAGTTCTTC.